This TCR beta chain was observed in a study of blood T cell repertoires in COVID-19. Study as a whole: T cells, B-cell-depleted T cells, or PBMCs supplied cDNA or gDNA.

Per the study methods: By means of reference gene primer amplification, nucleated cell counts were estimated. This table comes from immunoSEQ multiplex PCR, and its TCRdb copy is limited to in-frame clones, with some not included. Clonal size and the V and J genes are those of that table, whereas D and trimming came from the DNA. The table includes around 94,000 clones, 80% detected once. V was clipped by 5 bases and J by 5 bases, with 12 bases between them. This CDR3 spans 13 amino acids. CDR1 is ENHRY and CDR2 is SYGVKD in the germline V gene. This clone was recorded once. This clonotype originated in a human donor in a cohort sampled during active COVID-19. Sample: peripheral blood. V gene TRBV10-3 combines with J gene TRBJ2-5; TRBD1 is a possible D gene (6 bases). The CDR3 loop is CAISLQGWETQYF. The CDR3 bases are TGTGCCATCAGTTTACAGGGATGGGAGACCCAGTACTTC.